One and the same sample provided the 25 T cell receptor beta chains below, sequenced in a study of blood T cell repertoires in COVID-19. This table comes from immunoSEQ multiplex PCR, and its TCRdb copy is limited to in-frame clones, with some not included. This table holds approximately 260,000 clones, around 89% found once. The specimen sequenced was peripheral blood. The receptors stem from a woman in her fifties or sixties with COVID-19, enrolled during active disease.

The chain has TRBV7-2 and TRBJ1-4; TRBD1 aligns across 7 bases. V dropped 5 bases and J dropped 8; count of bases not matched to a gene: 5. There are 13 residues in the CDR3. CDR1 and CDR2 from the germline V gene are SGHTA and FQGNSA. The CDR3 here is CASSRDRTEKLFF. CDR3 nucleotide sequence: TGTGCCAGCAGCCGGGACAGAACAGAAAAACTGTTTTTT.

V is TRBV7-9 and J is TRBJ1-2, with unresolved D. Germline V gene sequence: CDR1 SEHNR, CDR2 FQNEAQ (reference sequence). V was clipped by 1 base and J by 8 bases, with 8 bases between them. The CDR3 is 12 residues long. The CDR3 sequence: CASSLGYPGYTF. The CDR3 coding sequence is TGTGCCAGCAGCTTAGGTTATCCCGGCTACACCTTC. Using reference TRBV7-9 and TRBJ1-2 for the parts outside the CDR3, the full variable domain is DTGVSQNPRHKITKRGQNVTFRCDPISEHNRLYWYRQTLGQGPEFLTYFQNEAQLEKSRLLSDRFSAERPKGSFSTLEIQRTEQGDSAMYLCASSLGYPGYTFGSGTRLTVV.

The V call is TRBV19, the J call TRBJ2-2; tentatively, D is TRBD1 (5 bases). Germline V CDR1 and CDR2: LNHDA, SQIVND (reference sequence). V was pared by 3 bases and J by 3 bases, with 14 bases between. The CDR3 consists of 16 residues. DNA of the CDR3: TGTGCCAGTAGTATTAGTCAGGGATATGACACCGGGGAGCTGTTTTTT. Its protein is CASSISQGYDTGELFF. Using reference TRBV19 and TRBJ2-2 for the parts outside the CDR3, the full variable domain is DGGITQSPKYLFRKEGQNVTLSCEQNLNHDAMYWYRQDPGQGLRLIYYSQIVNDFQKGDIAEGYSVSREKKESFPLTVTSAQKNPTAFYLCASSISQGYDTGELFFGEGSRLTVL.

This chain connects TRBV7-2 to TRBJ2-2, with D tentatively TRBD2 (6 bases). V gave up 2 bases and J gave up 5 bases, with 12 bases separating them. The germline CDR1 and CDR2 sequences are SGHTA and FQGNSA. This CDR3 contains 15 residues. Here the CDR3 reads CASSLNLGGTGELFF. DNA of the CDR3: TGTGCCAGCAGCTTAAATTTGGGGGGAACCGGGGAGCTGTTTTTT.

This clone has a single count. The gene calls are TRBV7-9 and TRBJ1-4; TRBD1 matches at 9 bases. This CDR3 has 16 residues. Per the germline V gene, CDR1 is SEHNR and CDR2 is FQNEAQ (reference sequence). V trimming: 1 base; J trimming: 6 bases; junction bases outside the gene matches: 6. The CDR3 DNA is TGTGCCAGCAGCTTAGGGCTGGACAGGGGAGATGAAAAACTGTTTTTT. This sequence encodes CASSLGLDRGDEKLFF.

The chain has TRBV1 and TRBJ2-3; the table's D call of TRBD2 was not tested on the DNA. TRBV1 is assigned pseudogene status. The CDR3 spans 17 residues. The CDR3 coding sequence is TGCACCAGCAGCCAAGTGATAAGGACTAGGCGCACAGATACGCAGTATTTT. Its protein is CTSSQVIRTRRTDTQYF.

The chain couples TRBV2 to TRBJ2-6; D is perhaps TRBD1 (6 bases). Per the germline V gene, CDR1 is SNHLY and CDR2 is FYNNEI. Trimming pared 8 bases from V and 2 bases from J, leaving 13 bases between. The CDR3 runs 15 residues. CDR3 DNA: TGTGCCAGCGTGAGGGACACGGCTGGGGCCAACGTCCTGACTTTC. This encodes CASVRDTAGANVLTF.

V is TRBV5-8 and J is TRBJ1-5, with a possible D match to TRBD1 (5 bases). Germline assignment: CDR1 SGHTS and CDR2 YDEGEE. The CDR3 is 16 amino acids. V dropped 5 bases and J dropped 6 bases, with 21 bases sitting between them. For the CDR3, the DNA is TGTGCCAGCAGAAGGGACTTCGGGGAAGGGGCTCAGCCCCAGCATTTT. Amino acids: CASRRDFGEGAQPQHF.

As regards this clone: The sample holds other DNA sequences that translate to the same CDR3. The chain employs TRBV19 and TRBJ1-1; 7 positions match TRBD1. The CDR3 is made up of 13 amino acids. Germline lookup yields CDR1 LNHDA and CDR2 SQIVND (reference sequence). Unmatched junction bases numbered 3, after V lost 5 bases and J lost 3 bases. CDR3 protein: CASSSTGDTEAFF. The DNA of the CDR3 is TGTGCCAGTAGTTCTACAGGGGACACTGAAGCTTTCTTT.

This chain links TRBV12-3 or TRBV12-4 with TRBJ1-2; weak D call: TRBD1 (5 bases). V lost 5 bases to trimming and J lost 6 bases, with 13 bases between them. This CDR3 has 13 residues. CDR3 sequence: CASSRGAGDGYTF. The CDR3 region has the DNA TGTGCCAGCAGTCGCGGGGCTGGGGATGGCTACACCTTC.

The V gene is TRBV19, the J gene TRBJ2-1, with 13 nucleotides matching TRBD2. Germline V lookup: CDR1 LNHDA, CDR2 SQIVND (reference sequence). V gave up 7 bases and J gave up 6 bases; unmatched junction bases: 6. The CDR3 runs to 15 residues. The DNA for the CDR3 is TGTGCCAGTACCACCGGACTAGCGGGGGCCAATGAGCAGTTCTTC. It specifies CASTTGLAGANEQFF.

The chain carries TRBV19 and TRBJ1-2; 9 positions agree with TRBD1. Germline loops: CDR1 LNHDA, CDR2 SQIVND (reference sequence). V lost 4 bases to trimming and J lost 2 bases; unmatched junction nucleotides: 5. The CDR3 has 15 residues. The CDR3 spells CASSTTGQGNYGYTF. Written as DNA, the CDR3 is TGTGCCAGTAGTACAACAGGACAGGGGAACTATGGCTACACCTTC.

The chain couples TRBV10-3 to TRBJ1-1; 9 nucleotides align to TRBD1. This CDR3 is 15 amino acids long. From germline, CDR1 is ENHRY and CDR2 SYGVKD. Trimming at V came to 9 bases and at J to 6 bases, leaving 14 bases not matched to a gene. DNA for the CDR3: TGTGCCATAGACGGGACAGGGCTAAACCGCGCTGAAGCTTTCTTT. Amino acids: CAIDGTGLNRAEAFF.

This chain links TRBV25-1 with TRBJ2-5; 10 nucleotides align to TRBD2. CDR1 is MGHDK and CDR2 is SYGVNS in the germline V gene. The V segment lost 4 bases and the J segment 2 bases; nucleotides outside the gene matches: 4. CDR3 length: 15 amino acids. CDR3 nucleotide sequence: TGTGCCAGCAGTGCCTTAGCGGGGGGTCAAGAGACCCAGTACTTC. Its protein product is CASSALAGGQETQYF.

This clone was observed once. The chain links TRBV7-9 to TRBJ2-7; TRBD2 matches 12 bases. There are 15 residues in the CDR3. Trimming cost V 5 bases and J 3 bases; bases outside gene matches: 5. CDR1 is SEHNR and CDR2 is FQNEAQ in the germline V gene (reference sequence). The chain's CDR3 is CASSRTSGDDYEQYF. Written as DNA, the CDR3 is TGTGCCAGCAGCCGGACTAGCGGGGACGACTACGAGCAGTACTTC.

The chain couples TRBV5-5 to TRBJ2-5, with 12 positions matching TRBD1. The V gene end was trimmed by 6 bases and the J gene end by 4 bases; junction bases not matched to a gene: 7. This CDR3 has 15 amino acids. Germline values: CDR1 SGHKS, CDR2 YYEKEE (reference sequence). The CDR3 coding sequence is TGTGCCAGCACCATGGGACAGGGGGCTGTAGAGACCCAGTACTTC. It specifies CASTMGQGAVETQYF. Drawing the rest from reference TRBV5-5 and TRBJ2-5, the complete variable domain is DAGVTQSPTHLIKTRGQQVTLRCSPISGHKSVSWYQQVLGQGPQFIFQYYEKEERGRGNFPDRFSARQFPNYSSELNVNALLLGDSALYLCASTMGQGAVETQYFGPGTRLLVL.

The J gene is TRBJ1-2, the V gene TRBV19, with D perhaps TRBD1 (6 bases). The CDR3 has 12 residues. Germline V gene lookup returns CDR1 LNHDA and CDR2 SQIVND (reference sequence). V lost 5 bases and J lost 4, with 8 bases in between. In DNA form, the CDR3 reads TGTGCCAGTAGTCTCAGGGGCTATGGCTACACCTTC. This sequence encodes CASSLRGYGYTF.

As DNA, the CDR3 is TGTGCCAGCAGCCGAGACATGAACACTGAAGCTTTCTTT. Translating gives CASSRDMNTEAFF. The chain carries TRBV7-3 and TRBJ1-1; no clear D gene. V lost 5 bases to trimming and J lost 0 bases, with 7 bases between them. The germline V gene encodes CDR1 SGHTA and CDR2 FQGTGA. This CDR3 is 13 amino acids long.

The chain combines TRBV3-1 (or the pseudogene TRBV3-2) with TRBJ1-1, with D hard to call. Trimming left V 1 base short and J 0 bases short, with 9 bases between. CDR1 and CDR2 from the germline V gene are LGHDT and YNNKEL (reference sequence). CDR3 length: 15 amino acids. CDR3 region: CASSQGSTLNTEAFF. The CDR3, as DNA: TGTGCCAGCAGCCAAGGTTCAACTCTGAACACTGAAGCTTTCTTT.

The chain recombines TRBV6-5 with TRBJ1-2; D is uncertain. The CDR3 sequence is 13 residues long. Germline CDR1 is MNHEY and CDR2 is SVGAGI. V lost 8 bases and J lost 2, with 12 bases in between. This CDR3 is CASRRTENYGYTF. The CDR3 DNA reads TGTGCCAGCCGGAGGACGGAGAACTATGGCTACACCTTC.

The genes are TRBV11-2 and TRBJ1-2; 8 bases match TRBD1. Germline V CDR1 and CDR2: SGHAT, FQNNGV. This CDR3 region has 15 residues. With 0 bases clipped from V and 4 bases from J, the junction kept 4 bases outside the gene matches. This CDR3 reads CASSLEDRAGYGYTF. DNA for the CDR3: TGTGCCAGCAGCTTAGAGGACAGGGCCGGCTATGGCTACACCTTC.

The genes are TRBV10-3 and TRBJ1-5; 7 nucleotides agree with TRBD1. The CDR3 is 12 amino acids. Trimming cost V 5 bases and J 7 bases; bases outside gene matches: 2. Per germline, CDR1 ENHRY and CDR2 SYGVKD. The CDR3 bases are TGTGCCATCAGTCAGGGGGACCAGCCCCAGCATTTT. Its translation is CAISQGDQPQHF.

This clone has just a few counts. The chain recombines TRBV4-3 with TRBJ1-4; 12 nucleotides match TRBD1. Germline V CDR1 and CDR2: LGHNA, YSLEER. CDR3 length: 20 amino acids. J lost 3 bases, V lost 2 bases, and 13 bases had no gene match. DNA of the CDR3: TGCGCCAGCAGCCAAAGATGGGGCCCGGGACAGGGGGCCCCTAATGAAAAACTGTTTTTT. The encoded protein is CASSQRWGPGQGAPNEKLFF.

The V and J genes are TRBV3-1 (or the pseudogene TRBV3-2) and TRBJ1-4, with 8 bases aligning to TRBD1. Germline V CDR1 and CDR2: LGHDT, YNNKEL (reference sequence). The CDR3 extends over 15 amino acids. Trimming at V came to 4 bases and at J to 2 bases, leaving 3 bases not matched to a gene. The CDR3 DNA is TGTGCCAGCAGCCGCTGGACAGGGACTAATGAAAAACTGTTTTTT. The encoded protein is CASSRWTGTNEKLFF.

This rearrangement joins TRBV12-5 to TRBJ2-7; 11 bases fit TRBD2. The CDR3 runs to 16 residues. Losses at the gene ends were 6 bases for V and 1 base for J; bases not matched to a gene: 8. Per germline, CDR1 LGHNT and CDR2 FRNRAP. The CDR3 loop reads CASGPTGTSGSYEQYF. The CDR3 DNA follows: TGTGCTAGTGGCCCGACCGGGACTAGCGGATCCTACGAGCAGTACTTC.